The rows below give T cell receptor beta chains drawn from one sample of a study of cytomegalovirus exposure and HLA in healthy donors. The assay was immunoSEQ multiplex PCR, and TCRdb's table has in-frame clones only and misses some. The table lists 85,000 to 130,000 clones, over 9% of them singletons. The sample taken for sequencing was PBMCs. The receptor set was obtained from a man between 40 and 49 years old in good health and CMV-seropositive. CDR3s include the opening cysteine and the closing phenylalanine or tryptophan. D genes are given only for firm matches.

>TRBV4-1|NA
CASSHPFQETQYF
>TRBV28|TRBD1
CASSSHPGQRSYEQYF
>TRBV14|NA
CASSAHRALTAGPDEQYF
>TRBV28|TRBD2
CASKGLAIAKNIQYF
>TRBV28|NA
CASSAVGVTYEQYF
>TRBV7-2|NA
CASSRVSDTQYF
>TRBV4-1|NA
CASSQLGGNTIYF
>TRBV7-6|NA
CASSESRGRGETQYF
>TRBV4-1|TRBD2
CASRGLAGGETQYF
>TRBV9|NA
CASSLTGTHYEQYF
>TRBV19|TRBD1
CASSIAAGQGLYEQYF
>TRBV7-8|NA
CASSSRDSSNYGYTF
>TRBV7-9|NA
CASSSTQGFYEKLFF
>TRBV11-2|NA
CASSLDLSGEGTQYF
>TRBV4-2|TRBD2
CASSRKLAGGETQYF
>TRBV11-3|NA
CASSLAGTPTEAFF
>TRBV4-3|NA
CASSQAASEANEQFF
>TRBV5-1|TRBD1
CASSLQGTNYGYTF
>TRBV20-1|NA
CSAVRGTEAFF
>TRBV11-2|TRBD2
CASREGGNNEQFF
>TRBV10-3|TRBD2
CAISETLAGDERTDTQYF
>TRBV7-3|TRBD2
CASSLTSGRETQYF
>TRBV7-3|NA
CASRTDSRANEAFF
>TRBV5-1|NA
CASRPGRGDEKLFF
>TRBV29-1|TRBD2
CSVPSRLAGGLYF
>TRBV7-2|TRBD2
CASSLAGGTGELFF
>TRBV6-5|NA
CASRGLGGYTF
>TRBV5-6|TRBD1
CASSFGTGGPDTQYF